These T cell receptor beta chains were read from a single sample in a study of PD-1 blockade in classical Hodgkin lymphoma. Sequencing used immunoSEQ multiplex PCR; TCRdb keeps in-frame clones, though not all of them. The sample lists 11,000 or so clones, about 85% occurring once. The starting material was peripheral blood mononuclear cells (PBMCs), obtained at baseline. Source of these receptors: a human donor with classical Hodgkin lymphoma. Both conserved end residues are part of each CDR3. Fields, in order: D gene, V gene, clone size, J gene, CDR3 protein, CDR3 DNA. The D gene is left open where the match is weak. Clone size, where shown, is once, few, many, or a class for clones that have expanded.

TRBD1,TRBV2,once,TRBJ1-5,CASSRSGQGNQPQHF,TGTGCCAGCAGTCGCTCGGGACAGGGGAATCAGCCCCAGCATTTT
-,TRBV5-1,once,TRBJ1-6,CASSPTVGGNSPLHF,TGCGCCAGCAGCCCCACGGTGGGGGGGAACTCACCCCTCCACTTT
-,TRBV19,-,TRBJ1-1,CASTEGGETEAFF,TGTGCCAGTACGGAGGGAGGGGAAACTGAAGCTTTCTTT
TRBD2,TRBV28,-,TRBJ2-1,CASSPSGSSYNEQFF,TGTGCCAGCAGTCCCAGCGGGAGCTCCTACAATGAGCAGTTCTTC
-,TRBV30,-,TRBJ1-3,CAWSGGSGGNTIYF,TGTGCCTGGAGCGGGGGGAGTGGTGGAAACACCATATATTTT
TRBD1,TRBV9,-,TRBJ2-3,CASSGRTGGTDTQYF,TGTGCCAGCAGCGGACGGACAGGGGGCACAGATACGCAGTATTTT
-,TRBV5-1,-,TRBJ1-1,CASSTGVKDTEAFF,TGCGCCAGCTCTACCGGGGTGAAGGACACTGAAGCTTTCTTT
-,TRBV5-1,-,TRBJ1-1,CASSYSTVNTEAFF,TGCGCCAGCAGCTATTCAACAGTGAACACTGAAGCTTTCTTT
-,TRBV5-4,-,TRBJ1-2,CASSLVSITNYGYTF,TGTGCCAGCAGCTTGGTGTCCATAACCAACTATGGCTACACCTTC
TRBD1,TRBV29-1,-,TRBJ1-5,CSVQGVGQPQHF,TGCAGCGTGCAGGGGGTAGGGCAGCCCCAGCATTTT
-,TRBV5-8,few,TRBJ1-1,CASSFRGALDAFF,TGTGCCAGCAGCTTTCGGGGGGCGCTTGATGCTTTCTTT
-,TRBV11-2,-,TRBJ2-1,CASSSGASRNEQFF,TGTGCCAGCAGCTCCGGCGCTAGTCGCAATGAGCAGTTCTTC
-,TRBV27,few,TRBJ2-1,CASSLGSPETYNEQFF,TGTGCCAGCAGTTTAGGGTCACCCGAAACTTACAATGAGCAGTTCTTC
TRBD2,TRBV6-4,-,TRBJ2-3,CASSDSVGTSGDTQYF,TGTGCCAGCAGTGACTCGGTTGGGACTAGCGGAGATACGCAGTATTTT
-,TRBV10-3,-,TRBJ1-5,CAISEAGAPNQPQHF,TGTGCCATCAGTGAGGCGGGGGCCCCCAATCAGCCCCAGCATTTT
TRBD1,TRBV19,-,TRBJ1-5,CASSIRSTGSNQPQHF,TGTGCCAGTAGTATACGATCGACAGGGAGTAATCAGCCCCAGCATTTT
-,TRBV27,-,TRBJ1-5,CASSLLTGQSPNQPQHF,TGTGCCAGCAGTTTATTAACAGGGCAGTCTCCCAATCAGCCCCAGCATTTT
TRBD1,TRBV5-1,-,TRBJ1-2,CASSRTGVRGYTF,TGCGCCAGCAGCCGTACAGGGGTTAGGGGCTACACCTTC